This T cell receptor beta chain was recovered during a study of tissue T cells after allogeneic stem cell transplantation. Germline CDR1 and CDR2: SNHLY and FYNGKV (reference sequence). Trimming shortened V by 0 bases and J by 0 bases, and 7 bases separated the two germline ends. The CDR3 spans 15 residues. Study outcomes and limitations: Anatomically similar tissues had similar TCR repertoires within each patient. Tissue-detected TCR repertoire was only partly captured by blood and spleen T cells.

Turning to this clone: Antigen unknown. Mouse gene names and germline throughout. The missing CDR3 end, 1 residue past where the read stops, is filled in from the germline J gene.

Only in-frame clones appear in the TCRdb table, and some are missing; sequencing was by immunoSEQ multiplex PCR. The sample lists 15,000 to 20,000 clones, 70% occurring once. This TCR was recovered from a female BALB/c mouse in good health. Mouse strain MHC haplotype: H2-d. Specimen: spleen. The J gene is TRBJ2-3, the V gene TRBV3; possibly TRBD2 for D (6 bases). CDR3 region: CASSLALGSAETLYF. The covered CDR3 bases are TGTGCCAGCAGCTTAGCGCTGGGGAGTGCAGAAACGCTGTAT.